The source of this T cell receptor beta chain is a study of blood T cell repertoires in COVID-19. Study overall: COVID-19 samples collected from the United States, Italy and Spain covered acute and convalescent phases. The analysed material was cDNA or gDNA that came from T cells, B-cell-depleted T cells, or PBMCs.

Authors' methods: Scientists estimated how many nucleated cells there were by amplifying reference gene primers. Sequenced by immunoSEQ multiplex PCR; TCRdb stores in-frame clones only, minus some. V, J and clone size reflect that table, while D and trimming were determined from the DNA. Of some 150,000 clones listed, 81% are singletons. The CDR3 extends over 14 amino acids. V was clipped by 6 bases and J by 0 bases; unmatched bases: 4. What was sequenced was peripheral blood. The chain has TRBV23-1 and TRBJ2-7; 8 bases are shared with TRBD1. TRBV23-1 is placed among ORFs of uncertain function. The origin of this receptor is a human donor with acute or convalescent COVID-19. The donor label of this sample is uncertain. In DNA form, the CDR3 reads TGCGCCAGCAGCCCCGACAGGGGCTCCTACGAGCAGTACTTC. As protein: CASSPDRGSYEQYF.